Listed here are 5 T cell receptor beta chains from one sample, sequenced in a study of T cells in Graves' hyperthyroidism and ophthalmopathy. Amplification of TCR beta CDR3 regions used RNA as the template. HTBI primers drove first-round RT-PCR of the TCR CDR3. MiXCR was run by TCRdb on the multiplex PCR reads, yielding one entry per CDR3 protein. Here the sample spans approximately 530,000 distinct CDR3 sequences, over 15% being singletons. Sequencing was carried out using blood. These receptors originate from a woman younger than 35 with Graves' hyperthyroidism.

This clonotype appeared many times. V gene TRBV6-2 or TRBV6-3 combines with J gene TRBJ1-1; TRBD1 aligns across 8 bases. The CDR3 runs to 15 residues. The germline V gene has CDR1 MNHEY and CDR2 SVGEGT. Trimming took 7 bases from V and 4 from J; bases not matched to a gene: 11. CDR3 protein: CASKWAGGRGTEAFF. In nucleotides, the CDR3 is TGTGCCAGCAAGTGGGCAGGGGGCAGGGGCACTGAAGCTTTCTTT.

This clonotype has at least ten counts. The J gene is TRBJ2-2, the V gene TRBV20-1; D not certain. Germline V gene lookup returns CDR1 DFQATT and CDR2 SNEGSKA (reference sequence). The CDR3 length is 13 residues. The ends were cut back, 2 bases at V and 6 bases at J, with 10 bases in the middle. The CDR3 region is CSARPYEAGELFF. DNA for the CDR3: TGCAGTGCTAGACCCTATGAGGCCGGGGAGCTGTTTTTT.

The chain carries TRBV5-5 and TRBJ1-3; unclear D gene. The CDR3 contains 14 residues. The germline gives CDR1 SGHKS, CDR2 YYEKEE (reference sequence). V gave up 4 bases and J gave up 4 bases, with 12 bases separating them. The CDR3 is CASSPEVVGNTIYF. CDR3 in DNA: TGTGCCAGCAGCCCCGAAGTGGTCGGAAACACCATATATTTT.

Regarding this clonotype: With a much larger clone just one base away, this may be a read error. The gene calls are TRBV18 and TRBJ2-7; a possible D gene is TRBD2 (5 bases). From germline, CDR1 is KGHSH and CDR2 LQKENI. This CDR3 is 13 amino acids long. Trimming removed 3 bases from V and 6 bases from J, with 12 bases in between. The CDR3 DNA sequence: TGTGCCAGCTCACCCCGGGGATACTCCGAGCAGTACTTC. It encodes CASSPRGYSEQYF.

Only one count was recorded for this clonotype. This chain joins TRBV5-6 and TRBJ2-7; 13 nucleotides line up with TRBD2. CDR3 length: 15 residues. V was clipped by 5 bases and J by 2 bases; unmatched bases: 4. The germline gives CDR1 SGHDT, CDR2 YYEEEE. The CDR3 reads CASRSLAGGPYEQYF. The CDR3 region has the DNA TGTGCCAGCAGGTCACTAGCGGGAGGGCCCTACGAGCAGTACTTC. The full variable domain, in which reference TRBV5-6 and TRBJ2-7 provide the parts outside the CDR3, is DAGVTQSPTHLIKTRGQQVTLRCSPKSGHDTVSWYQQALGQGPQFIFQYYEEEERQRGNFPDRFSGHQFPNYSSELNVNALLLGDSALYLCASRSLAGGPYEQYFGPGTRLTVT.